This TCR beta chain was profiled in a study of T-cell reconstitution after alpha-beta-depleted transplantation in children. The study's findings and limits: There were reportedly several hundred expanded graft clones from which alpha-beta T cells came about two months after transplant. T-cell counts and diversity at one year post-transplant came mainly from newly produced T cells.

Unique molecular identifiers were used in preparing the TCRbeta library. TCRdb re-analysed the PCR reads in MiXCR, keeping a single row per CDR3 protein. The sample holds roughly 790,000 distinct CDR3 sequences, roughly 15% seen once. As concerns this clonotype: The antigen is not known.

This TCR derives from a male patient aged 10 to 17 who had a stem cell transplant for acute lymphoblastic leukemia, so the T cells may come from the graft donor. The material was PBMCs, mostly from graft donor cells, obtained 360 days after TCRalphabeta/CD19-depleted stem cell transplant.

As DNA, the CDR3 is TGTGCCAGCAGCGAAACCGGGACAGGGGCCGGGGAGCTGTTTTTT. Translating gives CASSETGTGAGELFF. The chain has TRBV9 and TRBJ2-2; 10 nucleotides align to TRBD1. The V gene end was trimmed by 3 bases and the J gene end by 6 bases; junction bases not matched to a gene: 5. Germline V gene sequence: CDR1 SGDLS, CDR2 YYNGEE. There are 15 residues in the CDR3.